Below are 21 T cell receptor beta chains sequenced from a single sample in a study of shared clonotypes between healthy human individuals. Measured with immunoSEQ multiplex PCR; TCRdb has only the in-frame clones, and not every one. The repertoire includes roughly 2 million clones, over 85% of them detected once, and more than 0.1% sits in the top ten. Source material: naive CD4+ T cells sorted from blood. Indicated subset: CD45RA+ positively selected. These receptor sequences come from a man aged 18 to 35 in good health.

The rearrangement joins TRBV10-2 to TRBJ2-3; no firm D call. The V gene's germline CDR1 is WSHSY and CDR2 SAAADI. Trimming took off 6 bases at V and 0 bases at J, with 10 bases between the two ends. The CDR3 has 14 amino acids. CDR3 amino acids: CASRPPASTDTQYF. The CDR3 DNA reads TGCGCCAGCAGGCCTCCTGCTAGCACAGATACGCAGTATTTT.

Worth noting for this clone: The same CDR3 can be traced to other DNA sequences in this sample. In DNA form, the CDR3 reads TGTGCCTGGAGTGCAACCGGAGGCACTGAAGCTTTCTTT. Encoded protein: CAWSATGGTEAFF. The chain employs TRBV30 and TRBJ1-1, with D unresolved. Germline CDR1 is GTSNPN and CDR2 is SVGIG (reference sequence). This CDR3 is built from 13 residues. The ends were cut back, 1 base at V and 4 bases at J, with 10 bases in the middle.

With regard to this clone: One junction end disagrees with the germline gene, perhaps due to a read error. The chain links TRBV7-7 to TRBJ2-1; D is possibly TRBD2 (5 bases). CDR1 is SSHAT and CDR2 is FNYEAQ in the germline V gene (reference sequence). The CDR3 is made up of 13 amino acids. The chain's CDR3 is CASSLSEGNEQFF. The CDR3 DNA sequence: TGTGCTAGCAGCTTATCAGAGGGCAATGAGCAGTTCTTC.

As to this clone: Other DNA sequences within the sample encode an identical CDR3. The CDR3 nucleotides read TGCGCCAGCAGCGAACTAGCGGGAGAGACCCAGTACTTC. Translating it yields CASSELAGETQYF. The V call is TRBV5-1, the J call TRBJ2-5, with TRBD2 matching over 9 bases. Germline CDR1 is SGHRS and CDR2 is YFSETQ. J gave up 4 bases and V 4 bases, and 2 bases lay outside the gene matches. This CDR3 is 13 amino acids long. The complete variable domain, with remaining parts taken from reference TRBV5-1 and TRBJ2-5, reads KAGVTQTPRYLIKTRGQQVTLSCSPISGHRSVSWYQQTPGQGLQFLFEYFSETQRNKGNFPGRFSGRQFSNSRSEMNVSTLELGDSALYLCASSELAGETQYFGPGTRLLVL.

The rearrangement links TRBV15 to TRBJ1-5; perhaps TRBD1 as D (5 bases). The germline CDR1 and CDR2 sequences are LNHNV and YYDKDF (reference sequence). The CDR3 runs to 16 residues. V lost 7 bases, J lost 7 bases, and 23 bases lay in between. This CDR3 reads CATTERNGAGRQPQHF. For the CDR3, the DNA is TGTGCCACCACCGAGAGAAACGGGGCAGGGCGACAGCCCCAGCATTTT.

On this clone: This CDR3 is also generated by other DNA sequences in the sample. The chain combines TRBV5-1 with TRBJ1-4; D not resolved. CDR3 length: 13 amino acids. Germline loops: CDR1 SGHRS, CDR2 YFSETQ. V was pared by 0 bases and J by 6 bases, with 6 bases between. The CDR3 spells CASSLAGDEKLFF. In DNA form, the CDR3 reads TGCGCCAGCAGCTTGGCCGGAGATGAAAAACTGTTTTTT. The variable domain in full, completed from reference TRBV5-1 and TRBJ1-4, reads KAGVTQTPRYLIKTRGQQVTLSCSPISGHRSVSWYQQTPGQGLQFLFEYFSETQRNKGNFPGRFSGRQFSNSRSEMNVSTLELGDSALYLCASSLAGDEKLFFGSGTQLSVL.

In DNA, the CDR3 is TGCGCCAGCAGCCAAGAACAGGGGGCCTACGAGCAGTACTTC. This gives the protein CASSQEQGAYEQYF. This chain joins TRBV4-3 and TRBJ2-7, with TRBD1 matching over 8 bases. In germline, CDR1 is LGHNA, CDR2 YSLEER. Trimming at V came to 0 bases and at J to 2 bases, leaving 0 bases not matched to a gene. The CDR3 is made up of 14 amino acids.

The CDR3 reads CASSPQGRAEAFF. For the CDR3, the DNA is TGTGCCAGCTCACCTCAGGGGAGGGCTGAAGCTTTCTTT. The rearrangement uses TRBV18 and TRBJ1-1, with D tentatively TRBD1 (6 bases). V lost 3 bases and J 6 bases, leaving 11 bases between the germline ends. The CDR3 has 13 amino acids. Germline loops: CDR1 KGHSH, CDR2 LQKENI.

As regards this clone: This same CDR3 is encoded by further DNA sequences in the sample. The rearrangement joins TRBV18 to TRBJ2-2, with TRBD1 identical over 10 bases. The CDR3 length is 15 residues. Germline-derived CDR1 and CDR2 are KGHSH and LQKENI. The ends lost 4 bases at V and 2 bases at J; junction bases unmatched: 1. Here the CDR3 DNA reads TGTGCCAGCTCACGACAGGGGGCCAACACCGGGGAGCTGTTTTTT. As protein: CASSRQGANTGELFF.

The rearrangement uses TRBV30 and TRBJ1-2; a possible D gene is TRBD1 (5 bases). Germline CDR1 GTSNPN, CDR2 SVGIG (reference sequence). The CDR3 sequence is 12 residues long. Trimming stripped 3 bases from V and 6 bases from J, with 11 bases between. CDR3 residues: CAWRGRGHGYTF. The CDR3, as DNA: TGTGCCTGGAGGGGGCGAGGCCATGGCTACACCTTC.

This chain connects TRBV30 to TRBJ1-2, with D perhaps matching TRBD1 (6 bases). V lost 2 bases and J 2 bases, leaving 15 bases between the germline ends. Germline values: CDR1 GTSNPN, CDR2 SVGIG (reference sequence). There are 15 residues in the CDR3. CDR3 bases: TGTGCCTGGAGTCGAACAGGGTGGAACAACTATGGCTACACCTTC. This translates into CAWSRTGWNNYGYTF.

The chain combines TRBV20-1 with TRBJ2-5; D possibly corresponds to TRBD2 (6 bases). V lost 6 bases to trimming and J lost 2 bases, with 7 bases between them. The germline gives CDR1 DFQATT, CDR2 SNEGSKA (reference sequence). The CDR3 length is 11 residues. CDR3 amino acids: CSAGTQETQYF. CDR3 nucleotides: TGCAGTGCGGGGACTCAAGAGACCCAGTACTTC.

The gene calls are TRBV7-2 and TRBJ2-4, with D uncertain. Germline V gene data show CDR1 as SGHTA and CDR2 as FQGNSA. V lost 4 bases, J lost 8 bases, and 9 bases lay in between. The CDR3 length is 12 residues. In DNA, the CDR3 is TGTGCCAGCAGCTCCGGTATCGACATTCAGTACTTC. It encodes CASSSGIDIQYF.

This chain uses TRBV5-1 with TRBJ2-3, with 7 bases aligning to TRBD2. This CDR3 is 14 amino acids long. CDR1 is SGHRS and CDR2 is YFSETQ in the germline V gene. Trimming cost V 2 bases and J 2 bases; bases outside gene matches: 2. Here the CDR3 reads CASSFSGHTDTQYF. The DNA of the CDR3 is TGCGCCAGCAGCTTTAGCGGGCACACAGATACGCAGTATTTT.

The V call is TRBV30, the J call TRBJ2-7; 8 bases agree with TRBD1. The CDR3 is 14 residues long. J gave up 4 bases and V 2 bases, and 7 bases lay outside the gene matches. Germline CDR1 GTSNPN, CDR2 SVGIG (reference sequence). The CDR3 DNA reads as TGTGCCTGGAGTTCCGGGACAGGACTTTACGAGCAGTACTTC. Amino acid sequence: CAWSSGTGLYEQYF.

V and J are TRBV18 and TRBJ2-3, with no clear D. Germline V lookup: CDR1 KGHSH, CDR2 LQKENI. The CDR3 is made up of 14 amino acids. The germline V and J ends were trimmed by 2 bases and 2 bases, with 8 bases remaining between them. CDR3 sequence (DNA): TGTGCCAGCTCACCAGTAGCACCCACAGATACGCAGTATTTT. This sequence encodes CASSPVAPTDTQYF.

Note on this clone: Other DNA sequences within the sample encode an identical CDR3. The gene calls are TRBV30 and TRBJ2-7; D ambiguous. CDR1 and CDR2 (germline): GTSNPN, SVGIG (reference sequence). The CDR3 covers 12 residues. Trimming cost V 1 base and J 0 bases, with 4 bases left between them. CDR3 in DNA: TGTGCCTGGAGTGCCGCCTCCTACGAGCAGTACTTC. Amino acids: CAWSAASYEQYF.

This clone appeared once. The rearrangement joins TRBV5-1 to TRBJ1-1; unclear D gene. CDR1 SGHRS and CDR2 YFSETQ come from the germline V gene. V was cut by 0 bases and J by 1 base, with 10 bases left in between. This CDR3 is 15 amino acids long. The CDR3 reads CASSLAAAPNTEAFF. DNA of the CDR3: TGCGCCAGCAGCTTGGCAGCAGCCCCGAACACTGAAGCTTTCTTT.

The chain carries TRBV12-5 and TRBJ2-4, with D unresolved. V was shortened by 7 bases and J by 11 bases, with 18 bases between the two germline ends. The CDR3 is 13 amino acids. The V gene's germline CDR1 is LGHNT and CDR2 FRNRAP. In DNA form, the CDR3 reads TGTGCTAGTGCGGGCCCCCCGGTCTCCGTTCAGTACTTC. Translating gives CASAGPPVSVQYF.

As DNA, the CDR3 is TGTGCCAGCAGCTTCCCCGCGGGCACTGAAGCTTTCTTT. Translating it yields CASSFPAGTEAFF. The chain carries TRBV7-2 and TRBJ1-1; D remains unclear. The CDR3 covers 13 residues. V was cut by 3 bases and J by 4 bases, with 9 bases left in between. Germline V gene sequence: CDR1 SGHTA, CDR2 FQGNSA.

The CDR3 DNA reads as TGTGCCAGCAGCCACTCAGATAGCGCTGGAAACACCATATATTTT. Translation: CASSHSDSAGNTIYF. J is TRBJ1-3 and V is TRBV5-5; no clear D. This CDR3 is built from 15 residues. V was cut by 4 bases and J by 2 bases, with 13 bases left in between. CDR1 and CDR2 from the germline V gene are SGHKS and YYEKEE (reference sequence).